The 30 T cell receptor beta chains below come from one sample, sequenced in a study of T cells in Graves' hyperthyroidism and ophthalmopathy. Amplified regions were TCR beta CDR3 sequences from RNA transcripts. The HTBI set primed first-round TCR CDR3 RT-PCR. TCRdb re-analysed the multiplex PCR reads in MiXCR, keeping a single row per CDR3 protein. The sample includes over 200,000 distinct CDR3 sequences, about a sixth of them seen just once. The sample comprised blood. The receptors shown here come from a man aged 50 or older with Graves' hyperthyroidism.

This clonotype is medium-sized. The V call is TRBV27, the J call TRBJ2-3, with 9 bases fitting TRBD1. The V gene's germline CDR1 is MNHEY and CDR2 SMNVEV (reference sequence). CDR3 length: 16 residues. With V trimmed by 2 bases and J by 4 bases, 7 bases remained unmatched. CDR3 residues: CASSLRDRDYPDTQYF. The CDR3 coding sequence is TGTGCCAGCAGTTTACGGGACAGGGATTACCCAGATACGCAGTATTTT.

V is TRBV20-1 and J is TRBJ2-2; 10 bases map to TRBD2. Germline CDR1 reads DFQATT; CDR2 reads SNEGSKA (reference sequence). Trimming took 4 bases from V and 7 from J; bases not matched to a gene: 6. This CDR3 spans 14 amino acids. The DNA of the CDR3 is TGCAGTGCTAAAAGCGGGAGGGCCATCGGGGAGCTGTTTTTT. Translating gives CSAKSGRAIGELFF.

This chain joins TRBV6-4 and TRBJ2-1; perhaps TRBD2 as D (6 bases). CDR1 and CDR2 from the germline V gene are MRHNA and SNTAGT. CDR3 size: 14 residues. Trimming removed 6 bases from V and 7 bases from J, with 16 bases in between. For the CDR3, the DNA is TGTGCCAGCAGCGAAAACCTAGCGAGTAATGAGCAGTTCTTC. Translation gives CASSENLASNEQFF.

There are many counts of this clonotype. This sequence joins TRBV5-1 and TRBJ1-1; D uncertain. Trimming left V 4 bases short and J 0 bases short, with 13 bases between. CDR1 SGHRS and CDR2 YFSETQ come from the germline V gene. CDR3 length equals 15 residues. The CDR3 DNA follows: TGCGCCAGCAGCCGAAACCCCCTCATGAACACTGAAGCTTTCTTT. Protein: CASSRNPLMNTEAFF.

There are many counts of this clonotype. The chain combines TRBV28 with TRBJ2-6; the match to TRBD1 covers 11 bases. Germline V gene lookup returns CDR1 MDHEN and CDR2 SYDVKM. Trimming removed 6 bases from V and 0 bases from J; junction bases left unmatched: 13. CDR3 length equals 20 residues. Here the CDR3 reads CASSLLRDRGKYSGANVLTF. CDR3 sequence (DNA): TGTGCCAGCAGCCTACTCCGGGACAGGGGGAAGTACTCTGGGGCCAACGTCCTGACTTTC.

Ten or more counts support this clonotype. V and J are TRBV2 and TRBJ2-2; D might be TRBD1 (6 bases). The CDR3 length is 16 residues. The ends were cut back, 4 bases at V and 1 base at J, with 13 bases in the middle. Germline CDR1 and CDR2: SNHLY and FYNNEI. This CDR3 reads CASSGQVDWNTGELFF. The CDR3 nucleotides are TGTGCCAGCAGTGGACAGGTGGACTGGAACACCGGGGAGCTGTTTTTT.

This clonotype was recorded at least ten times. The rearrangement joins TRBV7-8 to TRBJ2-5; D may correspond to TRBD1 or TRBD2 (5 bases each). V lost 5 bases and J 0 bases, leaving 7 bases between the germline ends. CDR3 length: 13 amino acids. Germline values: CDR1 SGHVS, CDR2 FQNEAQ. In DNA, the CDR3 is TGTGCCAGCAGCCCGGGGCACCAAGAGACCCAGTACTTC. Translated: CASSPGHQETQYF.

This clonotype was detected ten times or more. This sequence joins TRBV2 and TRBJ2-7; possibly TRBD2 for D (5 bases). V was trimmed by 10 bases and J by 6 bases, leaving 16 bases between them. This CDR3 has 12 residues. Per germline, CDR1 SNHLY and CDR2 FYNNEI. The CDR3, as DNA: TGTGCCACTTCGGAGGATTTGGGCGAGCAGTACTTC. Translated: CATSEDLGEQYF.

The table lists this clonotype with a few counts. This chain joins TRBV12-3 or TRBV12-4 and TRBJ2-5; 9 nucleotides align to TRBD2. V shed 4 bases and J 5 bases; nucleotides not matched to a gene: 14. The CDR3 extends over 17 amino acids. CDR3 DNA: TGTGCCAGCAGTTCAGCCGGGGCCGCGGGAGGGCGGGAGACCCAGTACTTC. Amino acids: CASSSAGAAGGRETQYF.

This clonotype was counted a few times. The chain carries TRBV20-1 and TRBJ2-1; TRBD2 matches at 9 bases. This CDR3 has 15 residues. Germline V gives CDR1 DFQATT, CDR2 SNEGSKA (reference sequence). J was trimmed by 6 bases and V by 5 bases; bases with no gene match: 11. CDR3 DNA: TGCAGTGCTTTAGACGCGGGAGGGCCCCGCAATGAGCAGTTCTTC. Its protein product is CSALDAGGPRNEQFF.

The chain recombines TRBV7-3 with TRBJ2-1, with 7 nucleotides matching TRBD2. This CDR3 comprises 15 residues. From germline, CDR1 is SGHTA and CDR2 FQGTGA. Trimming at V came to 6 bases and at J to 7 bases, leaving 12 bases not matched to a gene. The CDR3 nucleotides are TGTGCCAGCAGTGTCACTAGCGTTACATCGAATGAGCAGTTCTTC. This codes for CASSVTSVTSNEQFF.

The V call is TRBV3-1, the J call TRBJ2-5; 8 positions agree with TRBD2. The junction had 6 bases not matched to a gene; V was cut back by 2 bases and J by 4 bases. CDR1 is LGHDT, CDR2 YNNKEL, per germline (reference sequence). The length of the CDR3 is 15 residues. The DNA for the CDR3 is TGTGCCAGCAGCCAACTTAGCGGGATCCGAGAGACCCAGTACTTC. Its translation is CASSQLSGIRETQYF.

This clonotype was detected a few times. The chain has TRBV11-3 and TRBJ2-1, with D uncertain. Between the trimmed V and J ends, which lost 5 bases and 3 bases, there was a span of 8 bases. CDR3 length equals 13 residues. The germline V gene encodes CDR1 SGHNT and CDR2 YENEEA. The chain's CDR3 is CASSPDHYNEQFF. In DNA, the CDR3 is TGTGCCAGCAGCCCGGACCACTACAATGAGCAGTTCTTC.

The chain couples TRBV20-1 to TRBJ2-7, with 8 nucleotides matching TRBD2. Unmatched junction bases numbered 13, after V lost 7 bases and J lost 2 bases. The CDR3 consists of 15 residues. Germline CDR1 DFQATT, CDR2 SNEGSKA (reference sequence). CDR3 region: CSGRGLAGFTYEQYF. The CDR3 region has the DNA TGCAGTGGTCGGGGGCTAGCGGGCTTCACCTACGAGCAGTACTTC.

Ten or more counts support this clonotype. The chain recombines TRBV27 with TRBJ2-7; D may be TRBD1 (6 bases). Trimming took 8 bases from V and 0 from J, leaving 17 bases between them. The CDR3 consists of 15 residues. Germline CDR1 is MNHEY and CDR2 is SMNVEV (reference sequence). The CDR3 loop reads CASRLGTMSSYEQYF. CDR3 bases: TGTGCCAGCCGTCTCGGGACAATGAGCTCCTACGAGCAGTACTTC.

In this sample, this clonotype turned up many times. V and J are TRBV12-3 or TRBV12-4 and TRBJ1-2; D call uncertain. CDR3 length equals 12 residues. Trimming removed 3 bases at V and 2 bases at J, with 4 bases between. In nucleotides, the CDR3 is TGTGCCAGCAGTTTCCCAAACTATGGCTACACCTTC. The encoded protein is CASSFPNYGYTF.

This clonotype was detected a few times. The rearrangement uses TRBV27 and TRBJ1-2; no clear D. CDR1 and CDR2 from the germline V gene are MNHEY and SMNVEV (reference sequence). V lost 3 bases and J lost 7, with 12 bases in between. The CDR3 consists of 13 residues. The CDR3 protein is CASSFSGLGGYTF. For the CDR3, the DNA is TGTGCCAGCAGTTTTTCGGGATTAGGTGGCTACACCTTC.

This clonotype appeared a few times. This chain links TRBV29-1 with TRBJ1-5, with unresolved D. Per the germline V gene, CDR1 is SQVTM and CDR2 is ANQGSEA. The CDR3 is made up of 14 amino acids. V dropped 7 bases and J dropped 7 bases, with 20 bases sitting between them. CDR3 region: CSAPPGGVHQPQHF. The DNA for the CDR3 is TGCAGCGCCCCACCTGGCGGAGTCCACCAGCCCCAGCATTTT.

This clonotype was recorded a few times. The chain uses TRBV7-9 and TRBJ1-2, with D perhaps TRBD1 (5 bases). The length of the CDR3 is 13 residues. Trimming shortened V by 2 bases and J by 8 bases, and 12 bases separated the two germline ends. Looked up from germline, CDR1 is SEHNR and CDR2 is FQNEAQ (reference sequence). The CDR3 sequence: CASSLQGGWGYTF. Written as DNA, the CDR3 is TGTGCCAGCAGCTTACAGGGAGGTTGGGGCTACACCTTC. Full variable domain (rest looked up from reference TRBV7-9 and TRBJ1-2): DTGVSQNPRHKITKRGQNVTFRCDPISEHNRLYWYRQTLGQGPEFLTYFQNEAQLEKSRLLSDRFSAERPKGSFSTLEIQRTEQGDSAMYLCASSLQGGWGYTFGSGTRLTVV.

This clonotype was observed at least ten times. The chain is built from TRBV2 and TRBJ2-5; 11 bases are shared with TRBD2. CDR1 SNHLY and CDR2 FYNNEI come from the germline V gene. The CDR3 has 14 amino acids. The V segment lost 3 bases and the J segment 4 bases; nucleotides outside the gene matches: 1. The DNA for the CDR3 is TGTGCCAGCAGTGACGGGACTAGCGGAGAGACCCAGTACTTC. This encodes CASSDGTSGETQYF.

This clonotype was detected ten times or more. The rearrangement uses TRBV20-1 and TRBJ2-7; no firm D call. Germline V gene lookup returns CDR1 DFQATT and CDR2 SNEGSKA (reference sequence). The CDR3 is 13 residues long. With 0 bases removed from V and 6 bases from J, the gap between germline ends came to 12 bases. The CDR3 DNA sequence: TGCAGTGCTAGAGACGGGTATCGGAGCGAGCAGTACTTC. Its translation: CSARDGYRSEQYF.

There are many counts of this clonotype. The V and J genes are TRBV30 and TRBJ1-1, with D possibly TRBD1 on 5 matching bases. Germline CDR1 and CDR2: GTSNPN and SVGIG (reference sequence). Deletions cut 8 bases from V and 4 bases from J, with 17 bases between. This CDR3 has 13 residues. CDR3 sequence (DNA): TGTGCCGGCGACCGGGGGGTTGCCACTGAAGCTTTCTTT. It is translated as CAGDRGVATEAFF.

This clonotype was observed many times. V is TRBV20-1 and J is TRBJ2-4; 7 bases agree with TRBD2. V shed 1 base and J 6 bases; nucleotides not matched to a gene: 3. Germline assignment: CDR1 DFQATT and CDR2 SNEGSKA (reference sequence). The CDR3 spans 13 residues. CDR3 sequence (DNA): TGCAGTGCTAGAGGGGGGAGGGGAAACATTCAGTACTTC. Amino acid sequence: CSARGGRGNIQYF.

This clonotype was observed at least ten times. The chain links TRBV20-1 to TRBJ2-1, with a weak D call TRBD2 (6 bases). The V end was cut by 5 bases, the J end by 3 bases, with 14 bases between. CDR3 length: 14 residues. Germline-derived CDR1 and CDR2 are DFQATT and SNEGSKA (reference sequence). CDR3 nucleotide sequence: TGCAGTGCTGTTCACGGGAGCGGCTACAATGAGCAGTTCTTC. It translates to CSAVHGSGYNEQFF.

This chain uses TRBV27 with TRBJ1-1, with TRBD1 as a possible D gene (6 bases). Trimming cost V 8 bases and J 1 base, with 11 bases left between them. Looked up from germline, CDR1 is MNHEY and CDR2 is SMNVEV (reference sequence). This CDR3 spans 13 amino acids. CDR3 in amino acids: CASATQGNTEAFF. CDR3 DNA: TGTGCCAGCGCAACACAGGGGAACACTGAAGCTTTCTTT.

This clonotype has only a few counts. The junction departs from the called germline gene at one end, perhaps through a read error. The chain employs TRBV7-8 and TRBJ2-7, with 7 bases fitting TRBD2. Germline V gene sequence: CDR1 SGHVS, CDR2 FQNEAQ. The CDR3 covers 14 residues. The CDR3 reads CASSPREGPYKQYF. The CDR3, as DNA: TGTGCCAGCAGCCCAAGGGAGGGCCCCTACAAGCAGTACTTC.

This clonotype has a count of ten or more. This chain connects TRBV7-9 to TRBJ2-5; 9 nucleotides agree with TRBD2. Germline V lookup: CDR1 SEHNR, CDR2 FQNEAQ (reference sequence). The CDR3 has 15 residues. V trimming: 5 bases; J trimming: 4 bases; junction bases outside the gene matches: 8. Here the CDR3 reads CASSPHRGLAETQYF. The CDR3, as DNA: TGTGCCAGCAGCCCCCACCGGGGACTAGCAGAGACCCAGTACTTC. The entire variable domain, with the rest obtained from reference TRBV7-9 and TRBJ2-5, is as follows: DTGVSQNPRHKITKRGQNVTFRCDPISEHNRLYWYRQTLGQGPEFLTYFQNEAQLEKSRLLSDRFSAERPKGSFSTLEIQRTEQGDSAMYLCASSPHRGLAETQYFGPGTRLLVL.

This clonotype was found many times. This sequence joins TRBV11-2 and TRBJ2-1; 8 bases match TRBD2. The trim removed 3 bases at V and 0 bases at J, leaving 4 bases unmatched. Germline values: CDR1 SGHAT, CDR2 FQNNGV. The length of the CDR3 is 16 residues. CDR3 protein: CASSLLAGSSYNEQFF. The CDR3 bases are TGTGCCAGCAGCTTGTTAGCGGGAAGCTCCTACAATGAGCAGTTCTTC.

The chain is built from TRBV4-3 and TRBJ2-3; 10 positions agree with TRBD2. V lost 0 bases to trimming and J lost 5 bases; unmatched junction nucleotides: 11. The CDR3 runs to 18 residues. Germline CDR1 and CDR2: LGHNA and YSLEER. The CDR3, as DNA: TGCGCCAGCAGCCAAGATATCTCAGTAGCGGGAGGTATAGATACGCAGTATTTT. Amino acid sequence: CASSQDISVAGGIDTQYF.

This clonotype was recorded a few times. J is TRBJ1-2 and V is TRBV6-1; D not resolved. The CDR3 extends over 14 amino acids. Germline loops: CDR1 MNHNS, CDR2 SASEGT. Trimming removed 5 bases at V and 0 bases at J, with 10 bases between. In DNA form, the CDR3 reads TGTGCCAGCAGTCTCTCCAAGACTAACTATGGCTACACCTTC. It codes for CASSLSKTNYGYTF.